Below are 7 T cell receptor beta chains sequenced from a single sample in a study of blood T cell repertoires in COVID-19. Repertoires were generated with immunoSEQ multiplex PCR, while TCRdb's copy carries only in-frame clones and drops some. The sample has tens of thousands of clones; around 92% are singletons. What was sequenced was peripheral blood. The receptors originated from an elderly man with active or convalescent COVID-19.

V is TRBV6-2 or TRBV6-3 and J is TRBJ2-7; weak D call: TRBD2 (6 bases). CDR1 MNHEY and CDR2 SVGEGT come from the germline V gene. Trimming cost V 4 bases and J 4 bases, with 20 bases left between them. The CDR3 spans 16 residues. As DNA, the CDR3 is TGTGCCAGCAGTTCCTCTTCCGGGGGTCCCTTATACGAGCAGTACTTC. Translating gives CASSSSSGGPLYEQYF.

The J gene is TRBJ2-7, the V gene TRBV4-1, with D possibly TRBD1 on 5 matching bases. The V gene lost 0 bases and the J gene lost 2 bases, with 11 bases spanning the gap. The length of the CDR3 is 15 residues. Germline lookup yields CDR1 MGHRA and CDR2 YSYEKL. CDR3 region: CASSQDSRVAYEQYF. The CDR3 coding sequence is TGCGCCAGCAGCCAAGATTCCAGGGTAGCCTACGAGCAGTACTTC.

The rearrangement uses TRBV25-1 and TRBJ1-1, with TRBD1 matching over 8 bases. Germline V CDR1 and CDR2: MGHDK, SYGVNS. The CDR3 contains 15 residues. Losses at the gene ends were 1 base for V and 6 bases for J; bases not matched to a gene: 7. The CDR3 loop reads CASSEFGQGAPEAFF. The CDR3 DNA is TGTGCCAGCAGTGAATTCGGGCAGGGGGCCCCTGAAGCTTTCTTT.

V is TRBV6-5 and J is TRBJ1-5; the match to TRBD1 covers 7 bases. Germline CDR1 MNHEY, CDR2 SVGAGI. V lost 6 bases, J lost 6 bases, and 11 bases stayed unmatched. This CDR3 contains 15 residues. The CDR3 here is CASRPRRTGGQPQHF. The CDR3 DNA sequence: TGTGCCAGCAGACCCCGTAGGACAGGTGGTCAGCCCCAGCATTTT.

The chain has TRBV29-1 and TRBJ1-2; no reliable D call. Trimming cost V 4 bases and J 4 bases, with 13 bases left between them. CDR1 and CDR2 from the germline V gene are SQVTM and ANQGSEA. The CDR3 is made up of 13 amino acids. CDR3: CSVVVADTYGYTF. The CDR3 bases are TGCAGCGTTGTTGTGGCAGATACCTATGGCTACACCTTC.

J is TRBJ2-3 and V is TRBV10-3; maybe TRBD2 (5 bases). The CDR3 consists of 15 residues. The V end lost 0 bases, the J end lost 4 bases, and 11 bases lay between the germline ends. Germline CDR1 is ENHRY and CDR2 is SYGVKD. CDR3 protein: CAISESSGAADTQYF. The CDR3, as DNA: TGTGCCATCAGTGAGTCTAGTGGAGCGGCAGATACGCAGTATTTT.

This chain joins TRBV28 and TRBJ2-7; 8 bases fit TRBD1. The CDR3 runs to 15 residues. J gave up 0 bases and V 6 bases, and 7 bases lay outside the gene matches. The germline V gene encodes CDR1 MDHEN and CDR2 SYDVKM. Here the CDR3 reads CASSRGQVLSYEQYF. CDR3 DNA sequence: TGTGCCAGCAGCCGGGGACAGGTCCTCTCCTACGAGCAGTACTTC.